The 28 T cell receptor beta chains below come from one sample, sequenced in a study of blood T cell repertoires in COVID-19. Profiling relied on immunoSEQ multiplex PCR, and the TCRdb table lists in-frame clones only, not all of them. Of about 160,000 clones listed, approximately 85% are singletons. Material for sequencing was peripheral blood. These receptor sequences come from a man aged 35 to 55 with acute or convalescent COVID-19.

The chain couples TRBV28 to TRBJ1-4, with D maybe TRBD1 (5 bases). Per germline, CDR1 MDHEN and CDR2 SYDVKM. The V end lost 3 bases, the J end lost 0 bases, and 11 bases lay between the germline ends. This CDR3 spans 16 amino acids. The CDR3 is CASSFYRTPTNEKLFF. The CDR3 nucleotides are TGTGCCAGCAGTTTTTATCGGACACCAACTAATGAAAAACTGTTTTTT.

This rearrangement joins TRBV2 to TRBJ1-5; D is unclear. CDR1 and CDR2 (germline): SNHLY, FYNNEI. The CDR3 has 15 amino acids. Trimming shortened V by 6 bases and J by 0 bases, and 12 bases separated the two germline ends. CDR3 in DNA: TGTGCCAGCAGGGGCGGCGGGCATAGCAATCAGCCCCAGCATTTT. This codes for CASRGGGHSNQPQHF.

V is TRBV2 and J is TRBJ2-1, with D maybe TRBD2 (6 bases). Trimming stripped 1 base from V and 2 bases from J, with 9 bases between. From germline, CDR1 is SNHLY and CDR2 FYNNEI. CDR3 length equals 15 residues. The CDR3 DNA sequence: TGTGCCAGCAGTGAAGGGCGGGACCCCTACAATGAGCAGTTCTTC. Translating it yields CASSEGRDPYNEQFF.

J is TRBJ1-3 and V is TRBV5-1; D possibly corresponds to TRBD1 (5 bases). This CDR3 contains 15 residues. Germline V gene sequence: CDR1 SGHRS, CDR2 YFSETQ. The ends were cut back, 2 bases at V and 0 bases at J, with 9 bases in the middle. CDR3 in amino acids: CASSLTGSSGNTIYF. The CDR3 nucleotides are TGCGCCAGCAGCTTAACAGGCAGCTCTGGAAACACCATATATTTT. The whole variable domain, filled in from reference TRBV5-1 and TRBJ1-3, reads KAGVTQTPRYLIKTRGQQVTLSCSPISGHRSVSWYQQTPGQGLQFLFEYFSETQRNKGNFPGRFSGRQFSNSRSEMNVSTLELGDSALYLCASSLTGSSGNTIYFGEGSWLTVV.

The rearrangement links TRBV7-2 to TRBJ2-3; no clear D. The length of the CDR3 is 13 residues. Germline CDR1 SGHTA, CDR2 FQGNSA. Trimming cost V 1 base and J 6 bases, with 8 bases left between them. Written as DNA, the CDR3 is TGTGCCAGCAGCTTAGGAAACGGTGATACGCAGTATTTT. This encodes CASSLGNGDTQYF.

The J gene is TRBJ1-1, the V gene TRBV5-1; 12 bases align to TRBD1. The V gene's germline CDR1 is SGHRS and CDR2 YFSETQ. V shed 4 bases and J 0 bases; nucleotides not matched to a gene: 4. The CDR3 sequence is 16 residues long. CDR3 loop: CASSGGQGAVNTEAFF. DNA for the CDR3: TGCGCCAGCAGCGGGGGACAGGGGGCGGTGAACACTGAAGCTTTCTTT.

This chain joins TRBV7-9 and TRBJ2-5; TRBD1 matches at 7 bases. Germline CDR1 is SEHNR and CDR2 is FQNEAQ (reference sequence). Unmatched junction bases numbered 14, after V lost 5 bases and J lost 5 bases. This CDR3 is built from 16 residues. As DNA, the CDR3 is TGTGCCAGCAGCCCCACCGGGACAGCTCTAGGGGAGACCCAGTACTTC. This gives the protein CASSPTGTALGETQYF.

The CDR3 reads CASSQDSGYGYTF. The DNA of the CDR3 is TGCGCCAGCAGCCAAGACTCCGGGTATGGCTACACCTTC. The rearrangement links TRBV4-3 to TRBJ1-2; no reliable D call. The CDR3 runs to 13 residues. In germline, CDR1 is LGHNA, CDR2 YSLEER. Between the trimmed V and J ends, which lost 0 bases and 5 bases, there was a span of 7 bases.

For this clone: This sample also contains other DNA sequences that code for the same CDR3. The chain uses TRBV30 and TRBJ1-2; the D gene is possibly TRBD1 (6 bases). V was trimmed by 1 base and J by 8 bases, leaving 8 bases between them. The CDR3 contains 11 residues. Germline V CDR1 and CDR2: GTSNPN, SVGIG (reference sequence). This chain's CDR3 is CAWSDREGYTF. For the CDR3, the DNA is TGTGCCTGGAGTGACAGGGAGGGCTACACCTTC.

The rearrangement links TRBV4-3 to TRBJ2-3; D uncertain. Deletions cut 1 base from V and 6 bases from J, with 20 bases between. The germline V gene has CDR1 LGHNA and CDR2 YSLEER. The CDR3 covers 17 residues. The CDR3 DNA reads TGCGCCAGCAGCCAAGTCCGAACAGAGTACGAAGTGGATACGCAGTATTTT. It codes for CASSQVRTEYEVDTQYF.

Here the CDR3 DNA reads TGTGCCAGCAGCTACAGGGAGGGGACTGAAGCTTTCTTT. Translated: CASSYREGTEAFF. The chain couples TRBV7-3 to TRBJ1-1; D may be TRBD1 (6 bases). CDR1 is SGHTA and CDR2 is FQGTGA in the germline V gene. V was clipped by 4 bases and J by 5 bases, with 11 bases between them. The CDR3 is 13 residues long.

This chain joins TRBV9 and TRBJ2-7; 8 bases are a match to TRBD1. Germline CDR1 SGDLS, CDR2 YYNGEE. This CDR3 is 16 amino acids long. V lost 3 bases, J lost 5 bases, and 13 bases stayed unmatched. CDR3 protein: CASSAPPGGSLNEQYF. Here the CDR3 DNA reads TGTGCCAGCAGCGCCCCTCCAGGGGGCAGTCTGAACGAGCAGTACTTC. Complete variable domain (other parts from reference TRBV9 and TRBJ2-7): DSGVTQTPKHLITATGQRVTLRCSPRSGDLSVYWYQQSLDQGLQFLIQYYNGEERAKGNILERFSAQQFPDLHSELNLSSLELGDSALYFCASSAPPGGSLNEQYFGPGTRLTVT.

The chain links TRBV2 to TRBJ1-2, with D tentatively TRBD1 (5 bases). The CDR3 covers 14 residues. V lost 3 bases and J 4 bases, leaving 12 bases between the germline ends. The germline V gene encodes CDR1 SNHLY and CDR2 FYNNEI. The CDR3 is CASSEQGPTYGYTF. In DNA form, the CDR3 reads TGTGCCAGCAGTGAGCAGGGCCCGACCTATGGCTACACCTTC.

This chain joins TRBV29-1 and TRBJ2-3; 13 nucleotides line up with TRBD2. V lost 5 bases, J lost 0 bases, and 5 bases stayed unmatched. Germline loops: CDR1 SQVTM, CDR2 ANQGSEA. The length of the CDR3 is 16 residues. CDR3 loop: CSVPGLAGFSTDTQYF. The CDR3 bases are TGCAGCGTTCCGGGACTAGCGGGGTTCAGCACAGATACGCAGTATTTT.

The rearrangement uses TRBV19 and TRBJ1-2; D remains ambiguous. This CDR3 is built from 15 residues. V lost 7 bases and J 7 bases, leaving 22 bases between the germline ends. Germline-derived CDR1 and CDR2 are LNHDA and SQIVND (reference sequence). CDR3 sequence reads: CASTLEATRSSGYTF. CDR3 sequence (DNA): TGTGCCAGTACCCTCGAGGCCACTAGATCGAGTGGCTACACCTTC.

The chain couples TRBV2 to TRBJ2-7; the D gene is possibly TRBD1 (6 bases). V lost 8 bases and J lost 1, with 18 bases in between. This CDR3 region has 15 residues. CDR1 and CDR2 (germline): SNHLY, FYNNEI. CDR3 nucleotides: TGTGCCAGCGGGGCTCTGGGAAGGGGGTCCTACGAGCAGTACTTC. It yields the protein CASGALGRGSYEQYF.

This clone showed up just a few times. V and J are TRBV5-1 and TRBJ1-1; TRBD1 aligns across 9 bases. Germline V gene data show CDR1 as SGHRS and CDR2 as YFSETQ. The J segment lost 8 bases and the V segment lost 7 bases, leaving 9 bases of the junction unmatched. This CDR3 has 13 residues. CDR3 coding DNA: TGCGCCAGCCACTATACAGGGGGCGTAGAAGCTTTCTTT. Residues: CASHYTGGVEAFF.

This clone was seen once. The chain links TRBV11-2 to TRBJ2-4; D ambiguous. Germline V gives CDR1 SGHAT, CDR2 FQNNGV. The CDR3 has 13 amino acids. Deletions cut 0 bases from V and 6 bases from J, with 6 bases between. CDR3 in amino acids: CASSLDFLNIQYF. The DNA for the CDR3 is TGTGCCAGCAGCTTAGATTTCCTAAACATTCAGTACTTC. Supplemented by reference TRBV11-2 and TRBJ2-4, the full variable domain reads EAGVAQSPRYKIIEKRQSVAFWCNPISGHATLYWYQQILGQGPKLLIQFQNNGVVDDSQLPKDRFSAERLKGVDSTLKIQPAKLEDSAVYLCASSLDFLNIQYFGAGTRLSVL.

The V gene is TRBV7-6, the J gene TRBJ2-7, with 9 bases that match TRBD1. Per the germline V gene, CDR1 is SGHVS and CDR2 is FNYEAQ. There are 15 residues in the CDR3. V lost 4 bases to trimming and J lost 0 bases; unmatched junction nucleotides: 4. The CDR3 protein is CASSSTGGSSYEQYF. In DNA, the CDR3 is TGTGCCAGCAGCTCGACAGGGGGGAGCTCCTACGAGCAGTACTTC.

This clone was counted between two and nine times. The V gene is TRBV4-2, the J gene TRBJ1-3; 9 nucleotides agree with TRBD1. The germline CDR1 and CDR2 sequences are LGHNA and YNFKEQ. V lost 9 bases and J lost 2; bases outside the gene matches: 11. The CDR3 has 16 amino acids. The CDR3 DNA reads as TGTGCCAGTAAGGCCGGGACAGGGTTGGCTGGAAACACCATATATTTT. It codes for CASKAGTGLAGNTIYF.

The genes are TRBV30 and TRBJ2-7, with a weak D call TRBD2 (5 bases). The CDR3 covers 14 residues. Trimming stripped 3 bases from V and 3 bases from J, with 15 bases between. Germline V gene data show CDR1 as GTSNPN and CDR2 as SVGIG (reference sequence). CDR3 region: CAWSGGNSRYEQYF. The CDR3 DNA is TGTGCCTGGAGCGGAGGAAACAGCCGCTACGAGCAGTACTTC.

The rearrangement uses TRBV7-3 and TRBJ2-1; 8 positions agree with TRBD2. V was pared by 3 bases and J by 3 bases, with 4 bases of the junction left unmatched. This CDR3 has 15 residues. CDR1 is SGHTA and CDR2 is FQGTGA in the germline V gene. The CDR3 here is CASSLERGFYNEQFF. CDR3 sequence (DNA): TGTGCCAGCAGCTTGGAGCGGGGGTTCTACAATGAGCAGTTCTTC. The whole variable domain, remainder taken from reference TRBV7-3 and TRBJ2-1, is GAGVSQTPSNKVTEKGKYVELRCDPISGHTALYWYRQSLGQGPEFLIYFQGTGAADDSGLPNDRFFAVRPEGSVSTLKIQRTERGDSAVYLCASSLERGFYNEQFFGPGTRLTVL.

This clone was counted between two and nine times. The CDR3 spells CASSRDSDSYGYTF. The CDR3 nucleotides are TGTGCCAGCAGCCGGGACAGTGATTCCTATGGCTACACCTTC. The J gene is TRBJ1-2, the V gene TRBV2; TRBD1 aligns across 7 bases. V lost 6 bases to trimming and J lost 4 bases; unmatched junction nucleotides: 8. This CDR3 contains 14 residues. Germline CDR1 reads SNHLY; CDR2 reads FYNNEI. Filled out from reference TRBV2 and TRBJ1-2, the complete variable domain reads EPEVTQTPSHQVTQMGQEVILRCVPISNHLYFYWYRQILGQKVEFLVSFYNNEISEKSEIFDDQFSVERPDGSNFTLKIRSTKLEDSAMYFCASSRDSDSYGYTFGSGTRLTVV.

CDR3 nucleotide sequence: TGTGCCAGCAGCGTGGAGACTAGCATGGGAGCGGGGGAGCTGTTTTTT. Protein: CASSVETSMGAGELFF. The chain employs TRBV9 and TRBJ2-2; 7 nucleotides line up with TRBD2. Germline trimming cut 2 bases from V and 8 bases from J; bases unmatched to any gene: 12. From germline, CDR1 is SGDLS and CDR2 YYNGEE. This CDR3 has 16 residues.

In DNA form, the CDR3 reads TGTGCCAGCAGCAAGGGACAGGGGAGCAATCAGCCCCAGCATTTT. Its protein is CASSKGQGSNQPQHF. The rearrangement joins TRBV21-1 to TRBJ1-5; the D call in the table, TRBD1, was not verified against the DNA. TRBV21-1 is a pseudogene. The CDR3 has 15 amino acids.

This clone has a single count. The CDR3 DNA is TGTGCCAGTAGTATAGATAACAGGAGTTCCTATGGCTACACCTTC. The encoded protein is CASSIDNRSSYGYTF. The chain couples TRBV19 to TRBJ1-2; D possibly corresponds to TRBD1 (5 bases). CDR1 LNHDA and CDR2 SQIVND come from the germline V gene (reference sequence). Trimming removed 0 bases from V and 4 bases from J, with 12 bases in between. This CDR3 is 15 amino acids long.

The table lists this clone with a count of one. This chain connects TRBV6-2 or TRBV6-3 to TRBJ2-5; no firm D call. V was clipped by 5 bases and J by 5 bases, with 6 bases between them. Germline loops: CDR1 MNHEY, CDR2 SVGEGT. CDR3 size: 11 residues. DNA for the CDR3: TGTGCCAGCAGTCCCGGGGAGACCCAGTACTTC. Amino acid sequence: CASSPGETQYF.

The chain couples TRBV27 to TRBJ2-7; D might be TRBD2 (6 bases). Germline CDR1 reads MNHEY; CDR2 reads SMNVEV (reference sequence). There are 14 residues in the CDR3. V gave up 3 bases and J gave up 2 bases, with 11 bases separating them. The CDR3 here is CASSFAGRPYEQYF. In DNA form, the CDR3 reads TGTGCCAGCAGTTTTGCGGGGAGGCCCTACGAGCAGTACTTC.